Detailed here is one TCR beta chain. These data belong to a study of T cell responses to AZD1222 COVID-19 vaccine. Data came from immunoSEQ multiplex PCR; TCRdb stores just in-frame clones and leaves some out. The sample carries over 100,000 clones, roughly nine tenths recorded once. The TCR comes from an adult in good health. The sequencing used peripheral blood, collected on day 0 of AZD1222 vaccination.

CDR3 region: CAWSRAGVRYKPQHF. The DNA of the CDR3 is TGTGCCTGGAGTAGGGCCGGGGTCAGGTATAAGCCCCAGCATTTT. The rearrangement uses TRBV30 and TRBJ1-5; unclear D gene. The CDR3 extends over 15 amino acids. The V gene's germline CDR1 is GTSNPN and CDR2 SVGIG (reference sequence). Trimming removed 2 bases at V and 8 bases at J, with 19 bases between.